What follows are 31 T cell receptor beta chains derived from one specimen sequenced in a study of OX40 agonist ivuxolimab in advanced cancers. Some clones are missing from TCRdb's copy, which holds only in-frame ones; the method was immunoSEQ multiplex PCR. Of 15,000 to 25,000 clones in the sample, 70% to 90% were seen once. This sample comprised CD4+ or CD8+ T cells sorted from blood, obtained in a trial of the OX40 agonist ivuxolimab. These receptor sequences come from an adult with an advanced solid tumor such as melanoma, head and neck, liver or kidney cancer.

This clone was picked up a small number of times. V usage is TRBV6-5 and J usage is TRBJ1-2, with D possibly matching TRBD1 (6 bases). This CDR3 is built from 13 residues. CDR1 MNHEY and CDR2 SVGAGI come from the germline V gene. V lost 6 bases, J lost 8 bases, and 16 bases lay in between. The CDR3 protein is CASSLYREGGYTF. DNA for the CDR3: TGTGCCAGCAGCCTATACAGGGAAGGAGGCTACACCTTC.

This clone was detected only once. The V gene is TRBV7-3, the J gene TRBJ1-1; D unresolved. This CDR3 has 13 amino acids. From germline, CDR1 is SGHTA and CDR2 FQGTGA. V was clipped by 5 bases and J by 4 bases, with 11 bases between them. The DNA of the CDR3 is TGTGCCAGCAGCCCTTCAATGGGCACTGAAGCTTTCTTT. It yields the protein CASSPSMGTEAFF.

The chain employs TRBV5-1 and TRBJ1-5; possibly TRBD1 for D (5 bases). CDR3 size: 16 residues. CDR1 SGHRS and CDR2 YFSETQ come from the germline V gene. Trimming stripped 0 bases from V and 1 base from J, with 11 bases between. The CDR3 protein is CASSLGQLRSNQPQHF. For the CDR3, the DNA is TGCGCCAGCAGCTTGGGACAGCTAAGAAGCAATCAGCCCCAGCATTTT.

The chain recombines TRBV9 with TRBJ2-3, with TRBD2 matching 7 bases. CDR1 and CDR2 from the germline V gene are SGDLS and YYNGEE. V gave up 4 bases and J gave up 0 bases; unmatched junction bases: 2. The CDR3 length is 14 residues. The CDR3 nucleotides read TGTGCCAGCAGCCTCGGGGGGAGCACAGATACGCAGTATTTT. Translating it yields CASSLGGSTDTQYF.

The rearrangement uses TRBV28 and TRBJ2-3, with 9 nucleotides matching TRBD2. The CDR3 length is 17 residues. The trim removed 5 bases at V and 2 bases at J, leaving 11 bases unmatched. Germline loops: CDR1 MDHEN, CDR2 SYDVKM. CDR3 DNA sequence: TGTGCCAGCAGTCTTTCCCCGACTAGCGGTGACACAGATACGCAGTATTTT. This encodes CASSLSPTSGDTDTQYF.

The chain combines TRBV11-3 with TRBJ2-7; TRBD1 is a possible D gene (5 bases). V was trimmed by 2 bases and J by 7 bases, leaving 15 bases between them. The CDR3 is made up of 14 amino acids. Germline-derived CDR1 and CDR2 are SGHNT and YENEEA. CDR3 sequence: CASSLRGKGWEQYF. The CDR3 bases are TGTGCCAGCAGCTTAAGGGGAAAAGGGTGGGAGCAGTACTTC.

This rearrangement joins TRBV4-3 to TRBJ1-2; D unresolved. V was trimmed by 4 bases and J by 1 base, leaving 13 bases between them. The CDR3 spans 15 residues. Germline values: CDR1 LGHNA, CDR2 YSLEER. CDR3: CASSPFMGNNYGYTF. The CDR3 DNA sequence: TGCGCCAGCAGCCCCTTCATGGGAAATAACTATGGCTACACCTTC.

There are a few counts of this clone. The chain employs TRBV12-2 and TRBJ2-1; the D call of TRBD1 is as the table states it, not checked on the DNA. TRBV12-2 is given as a pseudogene. CDR3 size: 9 residues. Here the CDR3 DNA reads TGTGCAAGTCTCAGTGAGCAGTTCTTC. Protein: CASLSEQFF.

The chain combines TRBV29-1 with TRBJ1-4, with D possibly matching TRBD1 (6 bases). V was trimmed by 6 bases and J by 8 bases, leaving 16 bases between them. The CDR3 totals 13 residues. Germline loops: CDR1 SQVTM, CDR2 ANQGSEA. The CDR3 coding sequence is TGCAGCGTAGAGACAGGCCAGGAGGAAAAACTGTTTTTT. Protein sequence: CSVETGQEEKLFF.

The chain employs TRBV7-3 and TRBJ2-2; D not certain. CDR3 length equals 15 residues. V gave up 6 bases and J gave up 1 base, with 12 bases separating them. The germline CDR1 and CDR2 sequences are SGHTA and FQGTGA. Here the CDR3 reads CASSSDGENTGELFF. Written as DNA, the CDR3 is TGTGCCAGCAGTTCGGACGGTGAGAACACCGGGGAGCTGTTTTTT.

This chain links TRBV7-8 with TRBJ2-1; 7 bases line up with TRBD2. Trimming removed 5 bases from V and 5 bases from J; junction bases left unmatched: 27. The CDR3 consists of 21 residues. Germline V CDR1 and CDR2: SGHVS, FQNEAQ. As DNA, the CDR3 is TGTGCCAGCAGCACCCCCCTCGGGGTGGCGGGAGATTTGATCCTGGACAATGAGCAGTTCTTC. Protein: CASSTPLGVAGDLILDNEQFF.

Written as DNA, the CDR3 is TGTGCCAGCAGCTTCGACGGAGGGCCCATTGAGCAGTTCTTC. This sequence encodes CASSFDGGPIEQFF. The chain combines TRBV7-3 with TRBJ2-1, with D possibly being TRBD2 (6 bases). Deletions cut 3 bases from V and 9 bases from J, with 15 bases between. The CDR3 has 14 amino acids. The germline V gene encodes CDR1 SGHTA and CDR2 FQGTGA.

Relative to its sample, this clone is medium-sized. The V gene is TRBV7-9, the J gene TRBJ2-4, with D unresolved. Trimming stripped 1 base from V and 11 bases from J, with 12 bases between. This CDR3 has 13 residues. CDR1 is SEHNR, CDR2 FQNEAQ, per germline (reference sequence). CDR3 DNA sequence: TGTGCCAGCAGCTTAGTAGGTCGTCAGTTTCAGTACTTC. Its protein is CASSLVGRQFQYF.

The chain joins TRBV7-8 to TRBJ1-4; D remains ambiguous. Deletions cut 5 bases from V and 0 bases from J, with 4 bases between. The CDR3 sequence is 13 residues long. Germline CDR1 SGHVS, CDR2 FQNEAQ. CDR3 amino acids: CASSPSTNEKLFF. Written as DNA, the CDR3 is TGTGCCAGCAGCCCATCAACTAATGAAAAACTGTTTTTT.

The chain employs TRBV18 and TRBJ2-3; no reliable D call. Trimming stripped 3 bases from V and 4 bases from J, with 8 bases between. The germline V gene encodes CDR1 KGHSH and CDR2 LQKENI. This CDR3 has 13 amino acids. The CDR3 spells CASSPIGADTQYF. The DNA for the CDR3 is TGTGCCAGCTCACCGATTGGGGCAGATACGCAGTATTTT.

Points on this clone: The junction does not match germline at one end; this may be a read error. The chain employs TRBV7-7 and TRBJ2-1; weak D call: TRBD2 (6 bases). Looked up from germline, CDR1 is SSHAT and CDR2 is FNYEAQ (reference sequence). The CDR3 is made up of 14 amino acids. The CDR3 nucleotides read TGTGCTAGCAGCCTTGGGACTGGGGACAATGAGCAGTTCTTC. It encodes CASSLGTGDNEQFF.

There are a few counts of this clone. The rearrangement links TRBV25-1 to TRBJ2-5; D possibly corresponds to TRBD2 (5 bases). Trimming shortened V by 3 bases and J by 6 bases, and 8 bases separated the two germline ends. The CDR3 loop spans 12 amino acids. CDR1 MGHDK and CDR2 SYGVNS come from the germline V gene. CDR3: CASSDPGKTQYF. DNA for the CDR3: TGTGCCAGCAGTGACCCGGGAAAGACCCAGTACTTC.

This chain uses TRBV5-8 with TRBJ1-4; D remains ambiguous. V gave up 4 bases and J gave up 8 bases, with 15 bases separating them. The V gene's germline CDR1 is SGHTS and CDR2 YDEGEE. The CDR3 covers 14 residues. The CDR3 DNA sequence: TGTGCCAGCAGCCTGGGAAACCCGGGGGAAAAACTGTTTTTT. Protein sequence: CASSLGNPGEKLFF. Filled out from reference TRBV5-8 and TRBJ1-4, the complete variable domain reads EAGVTQSPTHLIKTRGQQATLRCSPISGHTSVYWYQQALGLGLQFLLWYDEGEERNRGNFPPRFSGRQFPNYSSELNVNALELEDSALYLCASSLGNPGEKLFFGSGTQLSVL.

The rearrangement joins TRBV25-1 to TRBJ2-7; no reliable D call. This CDR3 has 11 amino acids. Trimming removed 4 bases from V and 5 bases from J, with 6 bases in between. CDR1 MGHDK and CDR2 SYGVNS come from the germline V gene. CDR3 bases: TGTGCCAGCAGTGGGCACCACGAGCAGTACTTC. Translating it yields CASSGHHEQYF.

The chain is built from TRBV7-8 and TRBJ2-5, with TRBD2 matching 14 bases. With V trimmed by 3 bases and J by 6 bases, 6 bases remained unmatched. CDR1 and CDR2 from the germline V gene are SGHVS and FQNEAQ. CDR3 length: 16 residues. The CDR3 region has the DNA TGTGCCAGCAGCTTCGCGGGACTAGCGGGAGTTAAGACCCAGTACTTC. It translates to CASSFAGLAGVKTQYF.

The rearrangement links TRBV11-3 to TRBJ2-2, with 12 positions matching TRBD2. Germline V gene data show CDR1 as SGHNT and CDR2 as YENEEA. The CDR3 spans 15 residues. V was clipped by 4 bases and J by 6 bases; unmatched bases: 3. The CDR3 sequence is CASSSGLAGPGELFF. DNA of the CDR3: TGTGCCAGCAGCTCGGGACTAGCGGGCCCCGGGGAGCTGTTTTTT.

The CDR3 is CASSQDGVGGNEQFF. CDR3 nucleotides: TGCGCCAGCAGCCAAGACGGGGTAGGGGGCAATGAGCAGTTCTTC. This chain connects TRBV4-1 to TRBJ2-1, with D possibly TRBD1 on 6 matching bases. Germline CDR1 and CDR2: MGHRA and YSYEKL. The CDR3 runs 15 residues. Trimming shortened V by 0 bases and J by 6 bases, and 12 bases separated the two germline ends.

The chain links TRBV29-1 to TRBJ2-1, with TRBD2 as a possible D gene (5 bases). Per the germline V gene, CDR1 is SQVTM and CDR2 is ANQGSEA. V gave up 3 bases and J gave up 1 base, with 13 bases separating them. CDR3 length: 15 amino acids. In DNA, the CDR3 is TGCAGCGTTGAGCCGCAGGAGGTTTCCTACAATGAGCAGTTCTTC. This encodes CSVEPQEVSYNEQFF.

The chain recombines TRBV27 with TRBJ2-5; perhaps TRBD1 as D (5 bases). CDR3 size: 14 residues. V shed 2 bases and J shed 4 bases, with 11 bases lying between them. Germline assignment: CDR1 MNHEY and CDR2 SMNVEV (reference sequence). CDR3 protein: CASSLAGWAETQYF. The CDR3 DNA reads as TGTGCCAGCAGTTTAGCAGGGTGGGCAGAGACCCAGTACTTC.

This chain connects TRBV5-4 to TRBJ2-3; the D is unclear. CDR3 length equals 16 residues. V gave up 0 bases and J gave up 1 base, with 12 bases separating them. CDR1 and CDR2 from the germline V gene are SGHNT and YYREEE (reference sequence). CDR3 amino acids: CASSLEGGLRTDTQYF. CDR3 nucleotides: TGTGCCAGCAGCTTGGAGGGCGGTCTACGCACAGATACGCAGTATTTT.

The J gene is TRBJ2-2, the V gene TRBV5-1; 7 bases map to TRBD2. This CDR3 spans 14 amino acids. Germline CDR1 and CDR2: SGHRS and YFSETQ. Trimming cost V 4 bases and J 8 bases; bases outside gene matches: 8. The CDR3 region is CASSPRGVLGELFF. The CDR3 bases are TGCGCCAGCAGCCCCCGGGGGGTTTTGGGGGAGCTGTTTTTT.

V usage is TRBV19 and J usage is TRBJ1-5, with D maybe TRBD1 (5 bases). Trimming removed 7 bases at V and 7 bases at J, with 14 bases between. This CDR3 spans 13 amino acids. CDR1 is LNHDA, CDR2 SQIVND, per germline (reference sequence). The CDR3 bases are TGTGCCAGTACCATGGGGGGGTACCAGCCCCAGCATTTT. It encodes CASTMGGYQPQHF.

V usage is TRBV9 and J usage is TRBJ1-3; TRBD1 matches at 9 bases. V shed 5 bases and J 0 bases; nucleotides not matched to a gene: 9. Germline lookup yields CDR1 SGDLS and CDR2 YYNGEE. CDR3 length: 17 amino acids. CDR3 region: CASSRPGQGPSGNTIYF. The CDR3 bases are TGTGCCAGCAGTCGTCCGGGACAGGGACCCTCTGGAAACACCATATATTTT.

The rearrangement joins TRBV7-8 to TRBJ2-7; a weak D match, TRBD2 (5 bases). This CDR3 comprises 14 residues. V was clipped by 5 bases and J by 4 bases, with 15 bases between them. Germline CDR1 is SGHVS and CDR2 is FQNEAQ. The CDR3 loop reads CASSLVLAGYEQYF. CDR3 sequence (DNA): TGTGCCAGCAGCCTGGTTCTAGCAGGTTACGAGCAGTACTTC. Full variable domain (remainder filled in from reference TRBV7-8 and TRBJ2-7): GAGVSQSPRYKVAKRGQDVALRCDPISGHVSLFWYQQALGQGPEFLTYFQNEAQLDKSGLPSDRFFAERPEGSVSTLKIQRTQQEDSAVYLCASSLVLAGYEQYFGPGTRLTVT.

The rearrangement uses TRBV27 and TRBJ2-5; 9 nucleotides match TRBD2. The germline gives CDR1 MNHEY, CDR2 SMNVEV (reference sequence). This CDR3 has 15 residues. Trimming removed 2 bases from V and 2 bases from J; junction bases left unmatched: 3. The CDR3 region has the DNA TGTGCCAGCAGTTTAACCAGCGGGGGGCAAGAGACCCAGTACTTC. Encoded protein: CASSLTSGGQETQYF.

The chain carries TRBV6-5 and TRBJ2-3; D may be TRBD1 (5 bases). Looked up from germline, CDR1 is MNHEY and CDR2 is SVGAGI. The CDR3 runs 13 residues. V lost 7 bases and J 1 base, leaving 9 bases between the germline ends. The CDR3 loop is CASIGRGTDTQYF. The CDR3 DNA reads TGTGCCAGCATTGGCAGGGGCACAGATACGCAGTATTTT.